The 3 T cell receptor beta chains reported below all come from one sample, sequenced in a study of naive and memory T cell subsets. Two oligonucleotides, mixed equimolar, formed the beta constant-region primer covering TRBC1 and TRBC2. TCRdb reprocessed the UMI-ligation and nested PCR reads via MiXCR and lists one record per CDR3 protein. The table records some 150,000 distinct CDR3 sequences, over 15% of them present only once. The sample taken for sequencing was naive CD4+ T cells from blood. These TCRs come from a human donor in good health.

This clonotype came up a few times. The chain is built from TRBV6-2 or TRBV6-3 and TRBJ2-5, with TRBD1 identical over 11 bases. Looked up from germline, CDR1 is MNHEY and CDR2 is SVGEGT. The CDR3 is 16 residues long. Trimming cost V 6 bases and J 3 bases; bases outside gene matches: 9. CDR3 sequence reads: CASSRGPGQGEETQYF. As DNA, the CDR3 is TGTGCCAGCAGCCGCGGACCGGGACAGGGGGAAGAGACCCAGTACTTC.

This chain joins TRBV6-5 and TRBJ2-2, with a tentative D call TRBD1 (5 bases). Germline V CDR1 and CDR2: MNHEY, SVGAGI. This CDR3 contains 14 residues. Trimming removed 8 bases from V and 5 bases from J, with 15 bases in between. The CDR3 here is CASWTPAGTGELFF. The CDR3 DNA sequence: TGTGCCAGCTGGACCCCGGCAGGGACCGGGGAGCTGTTTTTT.

This clonotype was picked up a small number of times. The DNA for the CDR3 is TGTGCCAGCAGCCAGACGACCCCCACAGGCGGACAAGAGACCCAGTACTTC. Translation: CASSQTTPTGGQETQYF. The V and J genes are TRBV3-1 and TRBJ2-5; maybe TRBD1 (5 bases). V was cut by 3 bases and J by 2 bases, with 19 bases left in between. Per the germline V gene, CDR1 is LGHDT and CDR2 is YNNKEL (reference sequence). CDR3 length: 17 residues.